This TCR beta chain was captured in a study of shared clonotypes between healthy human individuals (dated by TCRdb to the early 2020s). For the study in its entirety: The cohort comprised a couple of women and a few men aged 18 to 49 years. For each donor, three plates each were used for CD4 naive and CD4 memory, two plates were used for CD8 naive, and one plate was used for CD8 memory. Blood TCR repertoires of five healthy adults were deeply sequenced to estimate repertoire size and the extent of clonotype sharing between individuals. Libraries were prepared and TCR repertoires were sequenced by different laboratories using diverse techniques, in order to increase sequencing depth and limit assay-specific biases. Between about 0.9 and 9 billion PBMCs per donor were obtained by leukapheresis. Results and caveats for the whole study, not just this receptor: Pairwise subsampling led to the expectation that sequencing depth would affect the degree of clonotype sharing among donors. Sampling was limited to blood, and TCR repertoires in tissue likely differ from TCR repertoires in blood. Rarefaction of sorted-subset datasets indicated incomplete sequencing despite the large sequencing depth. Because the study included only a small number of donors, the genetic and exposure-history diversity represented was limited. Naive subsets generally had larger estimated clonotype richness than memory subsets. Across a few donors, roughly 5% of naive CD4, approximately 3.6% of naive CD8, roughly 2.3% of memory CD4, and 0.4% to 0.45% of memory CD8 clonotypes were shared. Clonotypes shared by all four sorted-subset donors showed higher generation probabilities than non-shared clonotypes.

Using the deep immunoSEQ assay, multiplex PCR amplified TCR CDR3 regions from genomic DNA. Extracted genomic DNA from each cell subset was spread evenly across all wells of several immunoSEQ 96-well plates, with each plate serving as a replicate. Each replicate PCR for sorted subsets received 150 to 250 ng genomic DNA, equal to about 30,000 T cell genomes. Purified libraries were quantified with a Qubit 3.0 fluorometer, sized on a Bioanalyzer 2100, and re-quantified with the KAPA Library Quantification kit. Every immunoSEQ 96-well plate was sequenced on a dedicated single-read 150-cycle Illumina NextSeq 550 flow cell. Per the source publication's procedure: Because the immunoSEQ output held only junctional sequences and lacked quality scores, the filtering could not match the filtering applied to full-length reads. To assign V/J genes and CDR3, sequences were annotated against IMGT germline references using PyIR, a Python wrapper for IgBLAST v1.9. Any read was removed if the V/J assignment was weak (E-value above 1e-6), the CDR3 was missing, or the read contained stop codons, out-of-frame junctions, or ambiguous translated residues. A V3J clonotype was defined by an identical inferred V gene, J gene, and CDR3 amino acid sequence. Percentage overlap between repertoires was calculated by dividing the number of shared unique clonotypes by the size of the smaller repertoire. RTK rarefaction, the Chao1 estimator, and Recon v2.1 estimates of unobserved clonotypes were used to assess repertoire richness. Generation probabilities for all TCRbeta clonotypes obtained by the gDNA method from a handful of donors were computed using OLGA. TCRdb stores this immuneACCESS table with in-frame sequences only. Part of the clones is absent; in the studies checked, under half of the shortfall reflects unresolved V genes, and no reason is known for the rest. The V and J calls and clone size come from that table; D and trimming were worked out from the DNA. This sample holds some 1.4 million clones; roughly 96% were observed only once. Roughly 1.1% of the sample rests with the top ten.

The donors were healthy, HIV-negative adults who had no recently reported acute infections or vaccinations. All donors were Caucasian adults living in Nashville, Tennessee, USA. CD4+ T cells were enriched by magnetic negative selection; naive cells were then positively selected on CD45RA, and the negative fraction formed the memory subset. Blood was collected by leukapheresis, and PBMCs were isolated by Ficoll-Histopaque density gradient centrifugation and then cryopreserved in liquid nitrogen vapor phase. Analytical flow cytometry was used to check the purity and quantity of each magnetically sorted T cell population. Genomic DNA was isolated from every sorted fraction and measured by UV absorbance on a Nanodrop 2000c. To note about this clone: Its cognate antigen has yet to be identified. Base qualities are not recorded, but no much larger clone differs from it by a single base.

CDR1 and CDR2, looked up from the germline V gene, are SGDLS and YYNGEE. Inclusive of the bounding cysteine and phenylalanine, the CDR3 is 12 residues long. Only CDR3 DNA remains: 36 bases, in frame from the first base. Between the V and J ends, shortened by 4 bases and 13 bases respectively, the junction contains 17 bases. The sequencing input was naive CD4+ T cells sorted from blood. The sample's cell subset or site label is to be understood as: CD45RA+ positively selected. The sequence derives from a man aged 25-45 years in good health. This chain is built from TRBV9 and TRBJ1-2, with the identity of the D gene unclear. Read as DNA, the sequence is TGTGCCAGCAGCTCCCGAGCTAAGTCTTTCACCTTC. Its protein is CASSSRAKSFTF.